The sequence of this T cell receptor (beta chain) was determined in a study of cytomegalovirus exposure and HLA in healthy donors. The PCR made use of 60 Vbeta and 13 Jbeta primers. Here immunoSEQ multiplex PCR was the method, and the copy in TCRdb shows in-frame clones only, minus some. This table holds under 200,000 clones, around 65% found once. Points from the study as a whole: Later findings reportedly placed an Asian-associated ancestry cluster below the approximately 670-donor mean for N-insertions. Researchers catalogued about 150 TCR beta chains as cytomegalovirus-associated. Reports indicated that the classifier achieved high specificity and sensitivity in diagnosing cytomegalovirus status. Earlier findings revealed that most TCR beta V segments proved productive either about 90% or about 30% of the time.

Trimming pared 4 bases from V and 5 bases from J, leaving 12 bases between. The CDR3 loop spans 13 amino acids. CDR1 SGHRS and CDR2 YFSETQ come from the germline V gene. Comments on this clone: Its target is not known.

The chain employs TRBV5-1 and TRBJ2-5; D is perhaps TRBD2 (5 bases). This sequence originates from a middle-aged woman in good health and CMV-seropositive. The sequenced material came from PBMCs. This CDR3 reads CASSRDSGETQYF. CDR3 sequence (DNA): TGCGCCAGCAGCCGGGATTCCGGGGAGACCCAGTACTTC. Based on the CDR3 plus reference TRBV5-1 and TRBJ2-5, the full variable domain is KAGVTQTPRYLIKTRGQQVTLSCSPISGHRSVSWYQQTPGQGLQFLFEYFSETQRNKGNFPGRFSGRQFSNSRSEMNVSTLELGDSALYLCASSRDSGETQYFGPGTRLLVL.